The sequence of this TCR beta chain was determined in a study of OX40 agonist ivuxolimab in advanced cancers. As regards this clone: Its antigen is not known. At one boundary the junction diverges from the germline segment, which might be a read error.

Here immunoSEQ multiplex PCR was the method, and the copy in TCRdb shows in-frame clones only, minus some. Among about 69,000 clones listed, around 90% were seen once. Points from the study as a whole: Patients who responded partially at 0.1-3.0 mg/kg showed clonal expansion ranking among the lowest.

Germline loops: CDR1 SSHAT, CDR2 FNYEAQ (reference sequence). The CDR3 loop spans 14 amino acids. The specimen was CD4+ or CD8+ T cells sorted from blood, collected in a trial of the OX40 agonist ivuxolimab. The TCR comes from an adult with an advanced solid tumor such as melanoma, head and neck, liver or kidney cancer. V usage is TRBV7-7 and J usage is TRBJ2-5, with no clear D. The CDR3 DNA is TGTGCTAGCAGCCCCATTTCCGGGCAGGAGACCCAGTACTTC. This gives the protein CASSPISGQETQYF.